Listed below are T cell receptor beta chains from one sample, sequenced in a study of T cells in Graves' hyperthyroidism and ophthalmopathy. From the multiplex PCR reads, TCRdb called clonotypes with MiXCR, one entry per CDR3 protein. The sample lists some 180,000 distinct CDR3 sequences; approximately 16% were seen once. Specimen: blood. The receptors originated from a woman aged 45 to 65 with Graves' hyperthyroidism. The CDR3 runs from the conserved cysteine through the conserved F or W. A D gene is named only where the DNA matches it firmly. The size field is filled for only some rows; it gives once, few, many or a size class.

J	D	V	size	CDR3	DNA
TRBJ2-3	TRBD2	TRBV7-3	NA	CASSLKRVGLAGVDTQYF	TGTGCCAGCAGCTTAAAAAGGGTCGGACTAGCGGGGGTTGATACGCAGTATTTT
TRBJ2-1	NA	TRBV2	many	CASQPNPKYNEQFF	TGTGCCAGCCAACCAAATCCCAAATACAATGAGCAGTTCTTC
TRBJ1-6	TRBD1	TRBV11-1	NA	CASSLTGTGSSPLHF	TGTGCCAGCAGCTTAACCGGGACAGGGAGTTCACCCCTCCACTTT
TRBJ2-1	TRBD2	TRBV12-3/TRBV12-4	many	CASSLVGLAVYNEQFF	TGTGCCAGCAGTTTAGTTGGTCTAGCGGTCTACAATGAGCAGTTCTTC
TRBJ2-7	NA	TRBV4-1	NA	CASSKRTEDYEQYF	TGCGCCAGCAGCAAAAGGACAGAAGACTACGAGCAGTACTTC
TRBJ1-5	NA	TRBV11-1	many	CASSPSRESNQPQHF	TGTGCCAGCAGCCCCTCGAGGGAAAGCAATCAGCCCCAGCATTTT
TRBJ2-3	NA	TRBV7-3	many	CASSLRGGSTDTQYF	TGTGCCAGCAGCTTAAGAGGAGGGAGCACAGATACGCAGTATTTT
TRBJ2-3	TRBD1	TRBV7-3	few	CASSLAGTGGTDTQYF	TGTGCCAGCAGCTTAGCGGGGACAGGGGGCACAGATACGCAGTATTTT
TRBJ2-6	NA	TRBV11-3	NA	CASSFQGSRVGANVLTF	TGTGCCAGCAGCTTCCAGGGAAGTAGGGTGGGGGCCAACGTCCTGACTTTC
TRBJ2-2	NA	TRBV30	few	CAWSLWGAPDTGELFF	TGTGCCTGGAGTCTTTGGGGGGCGCCGGACACCGGGGAGCTGTTTTTT